This T cell receptor beta chain was captured in a study of cytomegalovirus exposure and HLA in healthy donors. Study-level results: When analyzed later, a missense DCLRE1C variant was found to be linked to TCR beta V- and J-gene trimming. TCR sequences were mostly rare, though some public TCRs occurred in many donors. Prior analysis indicated that the majority of TCR beta V segments exhibited productivity approximately 90% or approximately 30% of the time.

In regard to this clone: What it binds is not known.

Germline loops: CDR1 SEHNR, CDR2 FQNEAQ (reference sequence). CDR3 size: 15 residues. The J segment lost 1 base and the V segment lost 3 bases, leaving 5 bases of the junction unmatched. A multiplex PCR was run with 60 Vbeta primers and 13 Jbeta primers. Here immunoSEQ multiplex PCR was the method, and the copy in TCRdb shows in-frame clones only, minus some. Found here are more than 40,000 clones; the top ten clones hold about 24%. The clonotype comes from a man in his forties or fifties in good health and CMV-seropositive. What was sequenced was PBMCs. The chain couples TRBV7-9 to TRBJ1-1, with TRBD1 matching 7 bases. CDR3 protein: CASSFVQGPNTEAFF. The DNA of the CDR3 is TGTGCCAGCAGCTTCGTACAGGGGCCGAACACTGAAGCTTTCTTT.